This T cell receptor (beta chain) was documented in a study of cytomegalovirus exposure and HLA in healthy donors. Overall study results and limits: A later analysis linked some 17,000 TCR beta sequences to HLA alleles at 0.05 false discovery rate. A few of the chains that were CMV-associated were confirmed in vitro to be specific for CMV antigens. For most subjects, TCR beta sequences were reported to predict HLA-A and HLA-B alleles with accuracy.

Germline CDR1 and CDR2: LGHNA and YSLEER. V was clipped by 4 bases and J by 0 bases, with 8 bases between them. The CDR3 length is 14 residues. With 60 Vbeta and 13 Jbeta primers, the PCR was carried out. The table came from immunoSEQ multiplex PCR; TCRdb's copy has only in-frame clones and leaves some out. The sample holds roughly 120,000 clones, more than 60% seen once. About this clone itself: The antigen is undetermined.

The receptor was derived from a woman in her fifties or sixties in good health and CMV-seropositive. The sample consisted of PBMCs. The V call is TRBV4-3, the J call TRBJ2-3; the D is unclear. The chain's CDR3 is CASSPKASTDTQYF. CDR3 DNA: TGCGCCAGCAGCCCCAAAGCTAGCACAGATACGCAGTATTTT.